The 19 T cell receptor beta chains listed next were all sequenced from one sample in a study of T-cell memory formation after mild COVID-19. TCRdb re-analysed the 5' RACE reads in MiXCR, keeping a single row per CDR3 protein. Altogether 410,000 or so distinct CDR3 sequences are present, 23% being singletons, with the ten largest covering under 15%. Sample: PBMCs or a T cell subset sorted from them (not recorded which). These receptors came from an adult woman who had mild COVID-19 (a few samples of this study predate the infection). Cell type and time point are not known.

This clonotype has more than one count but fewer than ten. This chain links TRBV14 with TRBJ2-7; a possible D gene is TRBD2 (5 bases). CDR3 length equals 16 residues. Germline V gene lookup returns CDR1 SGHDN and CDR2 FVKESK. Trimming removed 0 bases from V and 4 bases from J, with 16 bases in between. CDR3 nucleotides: TGTGCCAGCAGCCAAGAAGGACTTTCGCCGAATTACGAGCAGTACTTC. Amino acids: CASSQEGLSPNYEQYF.

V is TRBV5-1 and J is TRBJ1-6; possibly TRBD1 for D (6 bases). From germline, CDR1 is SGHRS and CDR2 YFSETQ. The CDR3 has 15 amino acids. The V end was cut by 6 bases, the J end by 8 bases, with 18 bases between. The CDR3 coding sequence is TGCGCCAGCACACAGGACAGTTGGGGGCATTCACCCCTCCACTTT. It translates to CASTQDSWGHSPLHF.

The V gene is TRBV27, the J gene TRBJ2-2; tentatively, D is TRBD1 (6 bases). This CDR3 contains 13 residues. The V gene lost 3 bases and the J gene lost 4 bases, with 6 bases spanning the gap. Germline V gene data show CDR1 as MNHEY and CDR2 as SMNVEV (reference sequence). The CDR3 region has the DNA TGTGCCAGCAGTTTCAGGGGCACCGGGGAGCTGTTTTTT. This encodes CASSFRGTGELFF.

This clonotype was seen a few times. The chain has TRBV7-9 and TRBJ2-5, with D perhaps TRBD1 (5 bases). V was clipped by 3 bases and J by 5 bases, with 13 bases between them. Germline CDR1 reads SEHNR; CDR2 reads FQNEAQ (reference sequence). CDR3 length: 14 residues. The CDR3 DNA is TGTGCCAGCAGCTTCCCCGCAGGGCGGGAGACCCAGTACTTC. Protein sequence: CASSFPAGRETQYF.

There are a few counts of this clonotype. For the CDR3, the DNA is TGTGCCAGCAGGCGTTGGGGAAACTATGGCTACACCTTC. Translation: CASRRWGNYGYTF. This chain uses TRBV5-4 with TRBJ1-2; D gene unclear. Trimming removed 5 bases from V and 2 bases from J, with 10 bases in between. CDR3 length: 13 amino acids. From germline, CDR1 is SGHNT and CDR2 YYREEE (reference sequence).

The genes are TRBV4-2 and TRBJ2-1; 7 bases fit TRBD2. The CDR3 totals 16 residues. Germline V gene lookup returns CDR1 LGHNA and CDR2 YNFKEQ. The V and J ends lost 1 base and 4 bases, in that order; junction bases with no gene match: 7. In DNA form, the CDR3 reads TGTGCCAGCAGCCAAGTCCAAGGACTAGAATACAATGAGCAGTTCTTC. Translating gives CASSQVQGLEYNEQFF.

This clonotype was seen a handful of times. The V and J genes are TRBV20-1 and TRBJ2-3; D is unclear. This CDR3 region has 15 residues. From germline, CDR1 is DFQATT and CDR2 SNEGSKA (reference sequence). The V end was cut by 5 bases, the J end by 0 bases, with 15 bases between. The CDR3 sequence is CSARIHPTSTDTQYF. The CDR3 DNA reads TGCAGTGCTCGAATCCATCCTACTAGCACAGATACGCAGTATTTT.

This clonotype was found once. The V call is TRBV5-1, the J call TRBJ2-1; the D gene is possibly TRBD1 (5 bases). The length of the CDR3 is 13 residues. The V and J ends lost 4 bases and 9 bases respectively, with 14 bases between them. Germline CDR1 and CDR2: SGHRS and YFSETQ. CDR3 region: CASSRRVRGEQFF. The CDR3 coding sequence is TGCGCCAGCAGCCGGAGAGTTAGGGGTGAGCAGTTCTTC.

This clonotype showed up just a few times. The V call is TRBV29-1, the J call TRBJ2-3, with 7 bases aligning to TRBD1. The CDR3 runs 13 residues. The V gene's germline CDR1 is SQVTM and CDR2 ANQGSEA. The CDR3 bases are TGCAGTCGCTCCAGGGGGAGCACAGATACGCAGTATTTT. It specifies CSRSRGSTDTQYF.

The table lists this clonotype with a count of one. CDR3 in amino acids: CASSFSGRTSGSYEQYF. CDR3 in DNA: TGTGCCAGCAGCTTTAGCGGCCGGACTAGCGGTTCCTACGAGCAGTACTTC. V is TRBV7-8 and J is TRBJ2-7; 10 bases are a match to TRBD2. V shed 3 bases and J 1 base; nucleotides not matched to a gene: 9. The CDR3 extends over 17 amino acids. Germline values: CDR1 SGHVS, CDR2 FQNEAQ.

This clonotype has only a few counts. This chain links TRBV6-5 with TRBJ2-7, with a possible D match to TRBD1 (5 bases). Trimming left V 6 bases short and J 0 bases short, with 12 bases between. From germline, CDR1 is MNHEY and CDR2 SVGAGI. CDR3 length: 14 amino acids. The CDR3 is CASSRDSDSYEQYF. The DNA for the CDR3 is TGTGCCAGCAGCCGAGACAGTGACTCCTACGAGCAGTACTTC.

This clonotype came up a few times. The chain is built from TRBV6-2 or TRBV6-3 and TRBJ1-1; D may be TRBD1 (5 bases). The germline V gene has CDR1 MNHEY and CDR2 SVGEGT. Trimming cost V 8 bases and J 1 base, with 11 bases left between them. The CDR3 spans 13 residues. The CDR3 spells CASGGFENTEAFF. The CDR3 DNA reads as TGTGCCAGCGGGGGTTTTGAGAACACTGAAGCTTTCTTT.

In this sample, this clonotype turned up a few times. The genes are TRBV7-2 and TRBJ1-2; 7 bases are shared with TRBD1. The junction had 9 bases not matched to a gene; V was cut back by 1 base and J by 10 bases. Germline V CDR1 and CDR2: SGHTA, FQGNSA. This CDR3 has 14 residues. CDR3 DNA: TGTGCCAGCAGCTTAGGAGACAGGGCAGACTCCTACACCTTC. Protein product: CASSLGDRADSYTF.

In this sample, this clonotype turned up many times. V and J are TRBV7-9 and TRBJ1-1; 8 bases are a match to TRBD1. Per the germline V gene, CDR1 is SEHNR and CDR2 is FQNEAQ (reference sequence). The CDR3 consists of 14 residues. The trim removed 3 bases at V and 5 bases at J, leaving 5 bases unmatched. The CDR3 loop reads CASSFGQGGTEAFF. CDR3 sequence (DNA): TGTGCCAGCAGCTTCGGACAGGGAGGGACTGAAGCTTTCTTT.

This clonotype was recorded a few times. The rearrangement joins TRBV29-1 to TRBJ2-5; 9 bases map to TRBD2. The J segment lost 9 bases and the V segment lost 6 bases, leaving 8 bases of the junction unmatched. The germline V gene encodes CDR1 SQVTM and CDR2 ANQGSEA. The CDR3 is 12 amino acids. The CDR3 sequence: CSVVYSGRAQYF. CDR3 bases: TGCAGCGTCGTCTATAGCGGGAGAGCCCAGTACTTC.

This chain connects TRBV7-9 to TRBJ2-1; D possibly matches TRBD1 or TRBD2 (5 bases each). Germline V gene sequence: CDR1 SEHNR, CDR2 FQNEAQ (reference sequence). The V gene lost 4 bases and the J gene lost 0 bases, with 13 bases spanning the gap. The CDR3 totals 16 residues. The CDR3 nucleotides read TGTGCCAGCAGCTCCCCGGGACGGAGCTCCTACAATGAGCAGTTCTTC. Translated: CASSSPGRSSYNEQFF.

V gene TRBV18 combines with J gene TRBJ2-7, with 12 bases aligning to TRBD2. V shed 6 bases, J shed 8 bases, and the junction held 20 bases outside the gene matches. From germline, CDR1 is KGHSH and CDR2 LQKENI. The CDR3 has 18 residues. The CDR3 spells CASSKGTSGPTSLSKQYF. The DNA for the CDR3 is TGTGCCAGCTCTAAAGGGACTAGCGGGCCTACGTCTCTTAGCAAGCAGTACTTC.

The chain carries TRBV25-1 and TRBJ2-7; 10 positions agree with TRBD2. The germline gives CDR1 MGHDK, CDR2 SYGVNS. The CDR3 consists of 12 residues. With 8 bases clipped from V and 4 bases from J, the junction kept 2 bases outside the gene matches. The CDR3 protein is CASGTSVYEQYF. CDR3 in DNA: TGTGCCAGCGGGACTAGCGTGTACGAGCAGTACTTC.

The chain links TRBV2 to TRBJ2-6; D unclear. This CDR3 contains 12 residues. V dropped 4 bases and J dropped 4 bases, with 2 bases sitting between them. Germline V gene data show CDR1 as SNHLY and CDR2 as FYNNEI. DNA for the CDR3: TGTGCCAGCAGTGCGGGGGCCAACGTCCTGACTTTC. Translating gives CASSAGANVLTF.